This T cell receptor beta chain was observed in a study of T-cell memory formation after mild COVID-19 (dated by TCRdb to the early 2020s). Regarding the complete study: Most TCR sequence clusters were specific to one of the two donors. Longitudinal TCRalpha and TCRbeta repertoire sequencing tracked T-cell clones expanding and contracting after mild COVID-19 in a couple of donors. The cohort was made up of two young adult volunteers, one female and one male, who were previously healthy.

For this clonotype: What antigen it recognizes has not been identified. Base qualities are not provided; no much larger clone lies one nucleotide away.

V is reduced by 2 bases and J by 5 bases, leaving a spacing of 12 bases between them. Inclusive of the bounding cysteine and phenylalanine, the CDR3 is 15 residues long. Only the CDR3 DNA stays, 45 bases, in frame from base 1. Overall study results and their limits: SARS-CoV-2 specificity was not confirmed for the second-wave clones peaking on day 37. Contracting CD4+ clones turned up mainly in the CM and EM memory subsets, whereas EMRA was where CD8+ clones were enriched. The study covered only a couple of mild cases, and larger cohorts including severe cases with pre-infection samples were considered necessary. Some responding clones were found in pre-infection memory, which suggests that pre-existing cross-reactive memory T cells took part in the SARS-CoV-2 response. Clones contracting from day 15 to 85 had balanced CD4/CD8 phenotypes, while a second wave expanding from day 15 to 37 was biased towards CD4+.

The listed sequencing device is Illumina NovaSeq 6000. cDNA libraries for TCRalpha and TCRbeta were prepared by 5'RACE using constant-segment primers, with sample barcodes and unique molecular identifiers added. RNA was extracted from every sample with Trizol reagent. Amplification of the libraries took two PCR steps, and the second step added a second sample barcode plus Illumina TruSeq adapters. Libraries were sequenced on an Illumina NovaSeq with 2 x 150 bp paired-end reads. The original pipeline was this. With migec v1.2.7, reads were demultiplexed and then collapsed into UMI-guided consensus sequences. Using mixcr v2.1.11, UMI consensuses were aligned to TRA and TRB V and J templates and then assembled into clonotypes. A clonotype was counted as expanded or contracted only when both edgeR and NoisET called the clonotype significant, with the noise models trained on biological replicates. edgeR calls used a false discovery rate-adjusted p below 0.01 and a log2 fold-change threshold of 1. PCA with hierarchical clustering of max-normalized trajectories of the 1000 most abundant clonotypes was used as exploratory dynamics analysis. The CD4 or CD8 phenotype of responding clones was assigned using the separately sequenced CD4+ and CD8+ repertoires. TCRdb reworked the public reads: Q25 trimming with fastp, MiXCR clone assembly, productive beta chains retained. Entries are consolidated by CDR3 protein sequence, retaining the most common genes and DNA. The V and J calls shown here were made by TCRdb, not taken from the authors' results. The sample table shows approximately 500,000 distinct CDR3 sequences, and approximately 23% are seen once. Of the sample, 9.5% to 15% falls within the top ten clones.

PBMCs were isolated by Ficoll-Paque density gradient centrifugation. The sequenced sample consisted of PBMCs or a T cell subset sorted from them (not recorded which). The chain couples TRBV12-3 or TRBV12-4 to TRBJ1-4; the D gene is not confidently resolved. The clonotype comes from an adult woman who had mild COVID-19 (a few samples of this study predate the infection). The sample titles of this study are shuffled in the database, so cell type and time point are left out; the donor was told from shared clones. The DNA sequence is as follows: TGTGCCAGCAGTTTATCTTTCCCCGGCAATGAAAAACTGTTTTTT. The resulting protein is CASSLSFPGNEKLFF.